Sequencing of this TCR beta chain was carried out in a study of blood T cells in healthy people across ages. In the study overall: T cells yielded about one barcoded beta molecule per two cells through template switching.

Findings and limits, study-wide: TCR beta diversity, measured per million T cells, fell in a roughly linear way with age. Naive T cell percentage showed a strong correlation with TCR beta diversity. Researchers deemed the diversity estimates from one million T cells underestimates.

V trimming: 1 base; J trimming: 2 bases; junction bases outside the gene matches: 7. The CDR3 runs 16 residues. Germline assignment: CDR1 LGHNA and CDR2 YNFKEQ. As concerns this clonotype: What it recognizes is unknown.

Alongside a J-beta primer mix, a sample-barcoded 5' primer served in a second PCR lasting about 7 to 12 cycles. One entry per CDR3 protein results from TCRdb running MiXCR on the 5' RACE reads. The table includes about 770,000 distinct CDR3 sequences, approximately 48% detected once. The clonotype originates from a man between 60 and 75 years old in good health. Sequencing was done on a sample of blood. The V and J genes are TRBV4-2 and TRBJ2-5, with TRBD2 matching over 7 bases. Written as DNA, the CDR3 is TGTGCCAGCAGCCAAGGCGAGCGGGGTTGGCAAGAGACCCAGTACTTC. Protein sequence: CASSQGERGWQETQYF.